This T cell receptor beta chain appears in the sequencing data of a study of post-analysis software for immune sequencing data. As for the study in general: Patients with relapsing-remitting, secondary progressive and progressive-relapsing multiple sclerosis courses were all represented.

General study findings and limits: The study found TRBV5-6, TRBV5-1 and TRBV20-1 among 4 or 5 TRBV segments more frequent in patients than controls. Same-batch samples co-clustered strongly by F measure. Patients with multiple sclerosis recorded significantly lower normalized Chao1 diversity than controls, the study found.

Unique molecular identifiers tagged the TCR beta cDNA libraries. Each sample of roughly 1 to 11 million input T cells yielded around 500,000 cDNA molecules, so each molecule approximated one T cell. TCRdb fed the PCR reads into MiXCR, producing one record per CDR3 protein. The data hold 430,000 or so distinct CDR3 sequences, with roughly 40% observed a single time. Comment on this clonotype: What it binds is unknown.

The germline gives CDR1 SGHVS, CDR2 FQNEAQ. Trimming pared 5 bases from V and 1 base from J, leaving 15 bases between. The CDR3 runs 15 residues. The receptor's source is a girl aged 2 to 10 with multiple sclerosis. The sample comprised blood. The chain links TRBV7-8 to TRBJ2-7; maybe TRBD2 (6 bases). The CDR3 nucleotides are TGTGCCAGCAGCGTATACGATGGGGGGTCCTACGAGCAGTACTTC. Translation gives CASSVYDGGSYEQYF.